This TCR beta chain emerged from a study of blood T cells in healthy people across ages. Study as a whole: About one barcoded beta molecule per two T cells was captured by template switching. General observations from the study: Per million T cells, the diversity of TCR beta decreased roughly linearly as age advanced. Both naive CD4+ cell counts and diversity were greater in long-lived donors than in aged donors.

PCR was performed a second time for about 7 to 11 cycles using a sample-barcoded 5' primer and a J-beta primer mix. TCRdb re-called the 5' RACE reads through MiXCR, storing one row per CDR3 protein. The data contain almost 800,000 distinct CDR3 sequences, about three fifths of them seen just once; the ten biggest clones take up approximately 23%. The germline V gene has CDR1 MNHNS and CDR2 SASEGT. Trimming left V 1 base short and J 0 bases short, with 10 bases between. This CDR3 region has 16 residues. To note about this clonotype: Its specificity is not known.

Per individual sample, total RNA of at least 6 micrograms was extracted. Sequenced: blood. V and J are TRBV6-1 and TRBJ2-4, with D unclear. This TCR derives from a young man in good health. The CDR3 loop reads CASSEDMGLAKNIQYF. CDR3 nucleotides: TGTGCCAGCAGTGAAGATATGGGGTTAGCCAAAAACATTCAGTACTTC.